A single sample gave rise to the 14 T cell receptor beta chains below, sequenced in a study of cytomegalovirus exposure and HLA in healthy donors. The protocol was immunoSEQ multiplex PCR, while the TCRdb copy is restricted to in-frame clones and leaves out a portion. The sample has some 150,000 clones; approximately 90% are singletons. Material: PBMCs. The receptors here all came from a young man in good health and CMV-seropositive.

This chain links TRBV27 with TRBJ1-5, with 7 bases aligning to TRBD1. The CDR3 spans 15 residues. V lost 6 bases to trimming and J lost 2 bases; unmatched junction nucleotides: 7. From germline, CDR1 is MNHEY and CDR2 SMNVEV (reference sequence). CDR3 region: CASSVDRLGNQPQHF. The CDR3 DNA sequence: TGTGCCAGCAGCGTGGACAGGCTGGGCAATCAGCCCCAGCATTTT.

The V gene is TRBV28, the J gene TRBJ2-7; TRBD2 is a possible D gene (7 bases). In germline, CDR1 is MDHEN, CDR2 SYDVKM. V was shortened by 4 bases and J by 1 base, with 14 bases between the two germline ends. This CDR3 region has 15 residues. The CDR3, as DNA: TGTGCCAGCAGTTATAACGGGGGGCCTTCCTACGAGCAGTACTTC. Protein product: CASSYNGGPSYEQYF.

This clone has a handful of counts. This sequence joins TRBV6-1 and TRBJ1-3; D gene ambiguous. Germline-derived CDR1 and CDR2 are MNHNS and SASEGT. V lost 0 bases and J lost 0, with 6 bases in between. CDR3 length equals 15 residues. CDR3 in amino acids: CASSEAADSGNTIYF. Here the CDR3 DNA reads TGTGCCAGCAGTGAAGCGGCAGACTCTGGAAACACCATATATTTT.

The gene calls are TRBV28 and TRBJ2-7; TRBD1 matches at 9 bases. V shed 8 bases, J shed 11 bases, and the junction held 13 bases outside the gene matches. Germline CDR1 and CDR2: MDHEN and SYDVKM. This CDR3 contains 13 residues. For the CDR3, the DNA is TGTGCCAGCCTCCAGGCAGGACAGGGGCGGGAGTACTTC. The encoded protein is CASLQAGQGREYF.

The genes are TRBV6-1 and TRBJ1-1; a weak D match, TRBD1 (6 bases). V was shortened by 2 bases and J by 1 base, with 8 bases between the two germline ends. This CDR3 has 14 residues. Per germline, CDR1 MNHNS and CDR2 SASEGT. This chain's CDR3 is CASSERTANTEAFF. As DNA, the CDR3 is TGTGCCAGCAGTGAAAGGACAGCGAACACTGAAGCTTTCTTT.

This clone was observed a single time. CDR3 DNA: TGTGCCAGCAGCTACGGACTCCGAAATAATTCACCCCTCCACTTT. It yields the protein CASSYGLRNNSPLHF. The chain recombines TRBV5-6 with TRBJ1-6; no definite D call. CDR3 length equals 15 residues. Germline CDR1 SGHDT, CDR2 YYEEEE. Trimming shortened V by 3 bases and J by 5 bases, and 12 bases separated the two germline ends.

Within the sample, this clone is medium-sized (0.01 to 0.1%). CDR3 in amino acids: CASSVGTGGGEKLFF. The CDR3 DNA reads as TGTGCCAGCAGTGTCGGGACAGGCGGGGGCGAAAAACTGTTTTTT. The chain carries TRBV6-1 and TRBJ1-4; 8 bases line up with TRBD1. Germline lookup yields CDR1 MNHNS and CDR2 SASEGT. The V and J ends lost 4 bases and 8 bases, in that order; junction bases with no gene match: 9. This CDR3 comprises 15 residues.

The V and J genes are TRBV5-8 and TRBJ2-1; TRBD2 aligns across 12 bases. The CDR3 is made up of 15 amino acids. V shed 1 base and J 8 bases; nucleotides not matched to a gene: 4. Germline assignment: CDR1 SGHTS and CDR2 YDEGEE. The CDR3 nucleotides are TGTGCCAGCAGCTTGCTAGCGGGAGGGATCGATGAGCAGTTCTTC. Amino acids: CASSLLAGGIDEQFF.

This clone came up once. The chain joins TRBV28 to TRBJ1-6; D gene unclear. The CDR3 runs 16 residues. Trimming took 3 bases from V and 9 from J, leaving 18 bases between them. Germline CDR1 is MDHEN and CDR2 is SYDVKM. Written as DNA, the CDR3 is TGTGCCAGCAGTTTGGCGGTCTTTCTTATGGGTTCACCCCTCCACTTT. It encodes CASSLAVFLMGSPLHF.

The DNA of the CDR3 is TGTGCCTGGACTAGGGACAGAGGCACTGAAGCTTTCTTT. Residues: CAWTRDRGTEAFF. V usage is TRBV30 and J usage is TRBJ1-1; TRBD1 matches at 7 bases. This CDR3 is built from 13 residues. Germline V gene sequence: CDR1 GTSNPN, CDR2 SVGIG (reference sequence). V shed 4 bases, J shed 4 bases, and the junction held 6 bases outside the gene matches.

The rearrangement links TRBV4-1 to TRBJ1-4; weak D call: TRBD1 (5 bases). CDR1 is MGHRA and CDR2 is YSYEKL in the germline V gene. V lost 0 bases and J lost 4, with 9 bases in between. There are 15 residues in the CDR3. In DNA form, the CDR3 reads TGCGCCAGCAGCCAAGAAAGGGGTTTTAATGAAAAACTGTTTTTT. Its translation: CASSQERGFNEKLFF.

This chain joins TRBV15 and TRBJ2-7; weak D call: TRBD1 (6 bases). This CDR3 has 13 residues. CDR1 LNHNV and CDR2 YYDKDF come from the germline V gene (reference sequence). Trimming removed 4 bases at V and 6 bases at J, with 13 bases between. CDR3 DNA: TGTGCCACCAGCAAGGACAGCCTCCTCGAGCAGTACTTC. Translating it yields CATSKDSLLEQYF.

The chain is built from TRBV10-1 and TRBJ2-5, with D possibly TRBD1 on 5 matching bases. Germline V gene sequence: CDR1 WNHNN, CDR2 SYGVQD (reference sequence). The CDR3 covers 15 residues. The V end was cut by 0 bases, the J end by 1 base, with 9 bases between. Written as DNA, the CDR3 is TGCGCCAGCAGTGAGTCGACAGTGAGCCAAGAGACCCAGTACTTC. Translation: CASSESTVSQETQYF.

The rearrangement uses TRBV30 and TRBJ2-7; 10 bases match TRBD2. V lost 0 bases and J lost 2; bases outside the gene matches: 4. Germline V gene sequence: CDR1 GTSNPN, CDR2 SVGIG (reference sequence). The CDR3 sequence is 15 residues long. This chain's CDR3 is CAWSVRLAGPYEQYF. CDR3 coding DNA: TGTGCCTGGAGTGTACGACTAGCGGGTCCCTACGAGCAGTACTTC.